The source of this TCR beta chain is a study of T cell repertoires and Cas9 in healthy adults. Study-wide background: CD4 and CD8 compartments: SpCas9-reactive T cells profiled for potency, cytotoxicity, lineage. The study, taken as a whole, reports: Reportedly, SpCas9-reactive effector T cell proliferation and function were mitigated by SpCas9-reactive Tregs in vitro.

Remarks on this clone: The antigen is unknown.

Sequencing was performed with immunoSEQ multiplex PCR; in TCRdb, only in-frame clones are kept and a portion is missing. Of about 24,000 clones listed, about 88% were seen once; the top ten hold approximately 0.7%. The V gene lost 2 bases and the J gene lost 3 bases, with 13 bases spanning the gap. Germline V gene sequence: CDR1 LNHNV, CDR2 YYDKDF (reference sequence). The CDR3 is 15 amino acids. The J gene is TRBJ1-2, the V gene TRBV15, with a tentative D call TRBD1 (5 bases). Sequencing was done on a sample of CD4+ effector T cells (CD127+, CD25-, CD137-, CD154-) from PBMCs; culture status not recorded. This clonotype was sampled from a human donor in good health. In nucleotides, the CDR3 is TGTGCCACCAGCAGAAATTGGGGGGTTTACTATGGCTACACCTTC. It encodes CATSRNWGVYYGYTF.